This record looks at one TCR beta chain sequence and its context. Its specificity is not known. The PCR ran on 60 Vbeta and 13 Jbeta primers. Sequenced by immunoSEQ multiplex PCR; TCRdb stores in-frame clones only, minus some. The sample yields more than 140,000 clones, about 80% seen once. The sample is drawn from a study of cytomegalovirus exposure and HLA in healthy donors. Findings and caveats of the study: A later analysis revealed that TCR association rates differed between HLA loci, peaking at DRB1 and bottoming out at HLA-C. Altogether, 150 to 200 TCR beta chains were recorded as cytomegalovirus-associated.

The CDR3 extends over 14 amino acids. The V end was cut by 6 bases, the J end by 1 base, with 7 bases between. Per the germline V gene, CDR1 is SEHNR and CDR2 is FQNEAQ (reference sequence). The sequenced sample was PBMCs. This receptor was obtained from a male donor in good health and CMV-seronegative. The chain recombines TRBV7-9 with TRBJ1-6; D may be TRBD1 (6 bases). CDR3 amino acids: CASSRGSYNSPLHF. Written as DNA, the CDR3 is TGTGCCAGCAGTAGGGGGTCCTATAATTCACCCCTCCACTTT.